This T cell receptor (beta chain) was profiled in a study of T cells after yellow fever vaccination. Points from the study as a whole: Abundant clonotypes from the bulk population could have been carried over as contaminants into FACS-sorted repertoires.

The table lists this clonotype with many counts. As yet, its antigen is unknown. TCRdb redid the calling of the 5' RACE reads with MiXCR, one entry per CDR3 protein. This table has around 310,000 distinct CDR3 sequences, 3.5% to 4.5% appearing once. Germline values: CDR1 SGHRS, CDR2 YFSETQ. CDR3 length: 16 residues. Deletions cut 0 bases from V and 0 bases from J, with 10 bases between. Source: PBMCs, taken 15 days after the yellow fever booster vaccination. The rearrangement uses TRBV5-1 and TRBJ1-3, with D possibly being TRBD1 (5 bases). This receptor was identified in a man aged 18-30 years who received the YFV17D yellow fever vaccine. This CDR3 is CASSLAVGTSGNTIYF. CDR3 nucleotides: TGCGCCAGCAGCTTGGCTGTCGGGACCTCTGGAAACACCATATATTTT. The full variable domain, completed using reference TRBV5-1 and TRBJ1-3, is KAGVTQTPRYLIKTRGQQVTLSCSPISGHRSVSWYQQTPGQGLQFLFEYFSETQRNKGNFPGRFSGRQFSNSRSEMNVSTLELGDSALYLCASSLAVGTSGNTIYFGEGSWLTVV.